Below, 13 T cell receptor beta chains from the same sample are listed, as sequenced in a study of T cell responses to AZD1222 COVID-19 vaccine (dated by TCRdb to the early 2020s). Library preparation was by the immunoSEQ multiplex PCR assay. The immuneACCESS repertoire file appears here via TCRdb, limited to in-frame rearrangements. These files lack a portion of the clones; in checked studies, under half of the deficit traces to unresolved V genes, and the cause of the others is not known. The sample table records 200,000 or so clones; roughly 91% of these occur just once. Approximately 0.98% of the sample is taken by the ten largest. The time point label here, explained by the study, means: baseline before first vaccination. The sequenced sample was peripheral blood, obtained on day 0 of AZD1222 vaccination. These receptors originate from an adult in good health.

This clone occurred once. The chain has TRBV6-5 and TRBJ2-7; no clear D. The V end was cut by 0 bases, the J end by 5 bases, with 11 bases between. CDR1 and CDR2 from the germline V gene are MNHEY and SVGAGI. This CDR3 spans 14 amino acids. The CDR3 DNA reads TGTGCCAGCAGTTACTCGACCATTGGGGACGAGCAGTACTTC. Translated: CASSYSTIGDEQYF.

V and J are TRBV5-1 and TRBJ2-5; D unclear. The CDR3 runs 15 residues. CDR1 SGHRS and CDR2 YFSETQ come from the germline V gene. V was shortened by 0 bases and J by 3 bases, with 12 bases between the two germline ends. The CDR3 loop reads CASSLVLAGEETQYF. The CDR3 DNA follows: TGCGCCAGCAGCTTGGTATTGGCTGGCGAAGAGACCCAGTACTTC.

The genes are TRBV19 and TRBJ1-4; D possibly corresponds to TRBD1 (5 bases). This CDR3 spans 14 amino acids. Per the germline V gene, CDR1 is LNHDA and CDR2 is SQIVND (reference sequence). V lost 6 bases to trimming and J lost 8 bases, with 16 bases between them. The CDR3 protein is CASRWGDDTEKLFF. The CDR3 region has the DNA TGTGCCAGTAGATGGGGGGACGACACAGAAAAACTGTTTTTT.

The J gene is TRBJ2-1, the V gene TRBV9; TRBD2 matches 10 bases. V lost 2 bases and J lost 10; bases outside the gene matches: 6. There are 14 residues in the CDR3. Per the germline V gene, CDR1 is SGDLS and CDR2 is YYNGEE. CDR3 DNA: TGTGCCAGCAGCGTCTGGACTAGCGGAGGGGAGCAGTTCTTC. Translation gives CASSVWTSGGEQFF. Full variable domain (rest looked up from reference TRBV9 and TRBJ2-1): DSGVTQTPKHLITATGQRVTLRCSPRSGDLSVYWYQQSLDQGLQFLIQYYNGEERAKGNILERFSAQQFPDLHSELNLSSLELGDSALYFCASSVWTSGGEQFFGPGTRLTVL.

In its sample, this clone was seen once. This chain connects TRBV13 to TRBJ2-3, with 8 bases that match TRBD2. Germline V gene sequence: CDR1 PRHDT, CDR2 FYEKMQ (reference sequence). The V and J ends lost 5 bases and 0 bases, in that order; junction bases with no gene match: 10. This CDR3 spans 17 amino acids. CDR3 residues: CASSENRGRSSTDTQYF. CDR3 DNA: TGTGCCAGCAGCGAGAACCGCGGGAGGTCGAGCACAGATACGCAGTATTTT.

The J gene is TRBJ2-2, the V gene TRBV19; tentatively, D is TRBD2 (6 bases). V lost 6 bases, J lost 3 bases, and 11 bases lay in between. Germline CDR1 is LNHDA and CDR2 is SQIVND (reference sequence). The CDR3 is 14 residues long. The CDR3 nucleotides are TGTGCCAGTAGCGGGACTTTTTACACCGGGGAGCTGTTTTTT. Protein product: CASSGTFYTGELFF.

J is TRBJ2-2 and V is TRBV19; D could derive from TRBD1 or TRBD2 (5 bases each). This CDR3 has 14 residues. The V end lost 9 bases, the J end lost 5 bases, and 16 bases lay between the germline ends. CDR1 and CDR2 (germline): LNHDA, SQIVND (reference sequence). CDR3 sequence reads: CASRSYEGTGELFF. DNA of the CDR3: TGTGCCAGCCGCAGCTACGAGGGGACCGGGGAGCTGTTTTTT.

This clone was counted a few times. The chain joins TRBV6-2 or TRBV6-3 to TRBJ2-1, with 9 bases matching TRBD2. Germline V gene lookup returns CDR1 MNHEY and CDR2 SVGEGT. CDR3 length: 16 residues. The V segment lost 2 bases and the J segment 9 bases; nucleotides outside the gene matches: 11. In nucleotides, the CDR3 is TGTGCCAGCAGTTACCGGCGGGGGGGCCACCCCGGTGAGCAGTTCTTC. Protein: CASSYRRGGHPGEQFF.

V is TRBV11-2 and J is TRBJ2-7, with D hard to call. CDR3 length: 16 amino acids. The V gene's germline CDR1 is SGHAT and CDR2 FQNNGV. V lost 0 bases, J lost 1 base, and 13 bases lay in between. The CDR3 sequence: CASSLDSGSWSYEQYF. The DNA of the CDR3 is TGTGCCAGCAGCTTAGATTCGGGTAGTTGGTCCTACGAGCAGTACTTC.

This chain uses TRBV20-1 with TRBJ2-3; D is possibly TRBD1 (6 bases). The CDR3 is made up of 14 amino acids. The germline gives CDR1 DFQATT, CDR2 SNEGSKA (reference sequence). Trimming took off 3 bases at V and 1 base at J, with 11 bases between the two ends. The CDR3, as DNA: TGCAGTGCTAGTCCAGGGGCTGGCACAGATACGCAGTATTTT. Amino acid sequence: CSASPGAGTDTQYF.

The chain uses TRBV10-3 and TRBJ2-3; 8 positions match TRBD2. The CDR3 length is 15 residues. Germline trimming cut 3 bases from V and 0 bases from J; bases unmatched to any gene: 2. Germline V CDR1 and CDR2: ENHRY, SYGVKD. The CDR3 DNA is TGTGCCATCAGTGATCGGGGGGGAAGCACAGATACGCAGTATTTT. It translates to CAISDRGGSTDTQYF.

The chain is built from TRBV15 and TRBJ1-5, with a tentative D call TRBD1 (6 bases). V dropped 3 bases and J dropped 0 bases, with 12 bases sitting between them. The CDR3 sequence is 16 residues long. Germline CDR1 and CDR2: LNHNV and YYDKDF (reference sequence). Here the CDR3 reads CATSSATGISNQPQHF. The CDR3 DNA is TGTGCCACCAGCAGCGCTACAGGGATTAGCAATCAGCCCCAGCATTTT.

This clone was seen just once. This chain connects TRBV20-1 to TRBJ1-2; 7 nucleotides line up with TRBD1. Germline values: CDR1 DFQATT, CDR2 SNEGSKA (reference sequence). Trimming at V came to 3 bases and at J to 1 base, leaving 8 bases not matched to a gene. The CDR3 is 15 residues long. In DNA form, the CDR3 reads TGCAGTGCTAGTTCCTCAACAGGGGATAACTATGGCTACACCTTC. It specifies CSASSSTGDNYGYTF.